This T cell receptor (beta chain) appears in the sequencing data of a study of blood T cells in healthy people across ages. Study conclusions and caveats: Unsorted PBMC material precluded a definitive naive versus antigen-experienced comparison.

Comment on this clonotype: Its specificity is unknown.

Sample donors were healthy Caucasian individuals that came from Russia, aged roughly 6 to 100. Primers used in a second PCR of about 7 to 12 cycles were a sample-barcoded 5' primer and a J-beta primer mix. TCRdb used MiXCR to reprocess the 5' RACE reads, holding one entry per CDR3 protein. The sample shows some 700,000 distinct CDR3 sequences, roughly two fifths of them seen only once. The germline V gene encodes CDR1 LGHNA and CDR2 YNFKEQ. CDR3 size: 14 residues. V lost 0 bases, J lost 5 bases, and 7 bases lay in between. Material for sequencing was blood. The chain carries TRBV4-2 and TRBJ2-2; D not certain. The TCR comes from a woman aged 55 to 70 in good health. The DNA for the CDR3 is TGTGCCAGCAGCCAAGATTCAGCGACCGGGGAGCTGTTTTTT. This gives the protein CASSQDSATGELFF.